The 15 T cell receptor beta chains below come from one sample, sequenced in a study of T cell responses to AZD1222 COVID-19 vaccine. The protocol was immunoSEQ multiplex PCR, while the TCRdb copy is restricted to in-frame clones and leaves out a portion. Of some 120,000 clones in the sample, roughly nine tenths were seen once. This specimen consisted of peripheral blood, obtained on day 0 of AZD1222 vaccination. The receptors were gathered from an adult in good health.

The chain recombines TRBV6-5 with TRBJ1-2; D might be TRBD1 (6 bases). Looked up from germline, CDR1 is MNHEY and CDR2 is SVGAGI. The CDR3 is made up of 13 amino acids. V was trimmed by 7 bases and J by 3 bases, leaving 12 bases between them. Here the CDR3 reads CASKPGVDYGYTF. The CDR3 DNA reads TGTGCCAGCAAACCAGGGGTCGACTATGGCTACACCTTC.

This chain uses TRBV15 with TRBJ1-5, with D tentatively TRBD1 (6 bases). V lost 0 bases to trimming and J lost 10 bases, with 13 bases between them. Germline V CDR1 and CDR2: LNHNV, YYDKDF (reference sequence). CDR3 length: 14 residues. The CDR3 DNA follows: TGTGCCACCAGCAGAGACAAGGGACAAACACCCCAGCATTTT. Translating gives CATSRDKGQTPQHF. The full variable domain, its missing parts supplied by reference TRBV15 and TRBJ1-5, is DAMVIQNPRYQVTQFGKPVTLSCSQTLNHNVMYWYQQKSSQAPKLLFHYYDKDFNNEADTPDNFQSRRPNTSFCFLDIRSPGLGDTAMYLCATSRDKGQTPQHFGDGTRLSIL.

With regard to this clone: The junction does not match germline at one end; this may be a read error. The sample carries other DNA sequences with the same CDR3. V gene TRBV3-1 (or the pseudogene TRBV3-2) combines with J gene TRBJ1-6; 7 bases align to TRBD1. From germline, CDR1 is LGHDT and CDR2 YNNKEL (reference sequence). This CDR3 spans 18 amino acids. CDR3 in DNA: TGCGCCAGCAGCCCAGTCAGAGATCTCGGGACAGCCTCCTCACCCCTCCACTTT. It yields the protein CASSPVRDLGTASSPLHF.

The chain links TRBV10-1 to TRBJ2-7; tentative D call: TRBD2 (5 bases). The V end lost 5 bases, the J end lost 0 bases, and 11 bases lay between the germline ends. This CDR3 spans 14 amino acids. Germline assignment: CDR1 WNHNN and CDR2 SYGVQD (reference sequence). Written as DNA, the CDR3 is TGCGCCAGCAGTAAAGGAGGACTCTCCTACGAGCAGTACTTC. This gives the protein CASSKGGLSYEQYF.

The CDR3 region has the DNA TGCGCCAGCAGCTCGGGAAAGGGATCTCCCCCAGTCAATGAAAAACTGTTTTTT. It is translated as CASSSGKGSPPVNEKLFF. The chain has TRBV5-1 and TRBJ1-4; D is undetermined. V dropped 3 bases and J dropped 5 bases, with 23 bases sitting between them. CDR1 is SGHRS, CDR2 YFSETQ, per germline. The CDR3 covers 18 residues.

The CDR3 DNA reads as TGTGCCAGCAGACGGACAGGGTTAAATGAAAAACTGTTTTTT. It encodes CASRRTGLNEKLFF. The chain has TRBV6-5 and TRBJ1-4; 8 nucleotides match TRBD1. The germline gives CDR1 MNHEY, CDR2 SVGAGI. V dropped 6 bases and J dropped 5; count of bases not matched to a gene: 5. The CDR3 has 14 amino acids.

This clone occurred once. DNA of the CDR3: TGTGCCAGCAGCGTAGGAGGGACAGGGTTCAGAGGGGCCTACGAGCAGTACTTC. Encoded protein: CASSVGGTGFRGAYEQYF. The chain carries TRBV9 and TRBJ2-7; 9 bases are a match to TRBD1. Germline V CDR1 and CDR2: SGDLS, YYNGEE. CDR3 length equals 18 residues. The trim removed 0 bases at V and 2 bases at J, leaving 12 bases unmatched.

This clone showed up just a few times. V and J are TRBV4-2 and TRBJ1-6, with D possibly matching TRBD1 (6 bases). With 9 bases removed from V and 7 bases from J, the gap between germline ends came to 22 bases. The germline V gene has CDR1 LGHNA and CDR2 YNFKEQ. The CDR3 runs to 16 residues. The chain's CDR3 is CASSFETAGANSPLHF. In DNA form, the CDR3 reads TGTGCCAGTTCTTTCGAGACGGCAGGGGCCAATTCACCCCTCCACTTT.

DNA of the CDR3: TGTGCCAGCAGCTCCCACAACCAGGGGTATTACTCCTACGAGCAGTACTTC. This translates into CASSSHNQGYYSYEQYF. This chain links TRBV7-6 with TRBJ2-7; D perhaps matches TRBD1 (6 bases). Trimming pared 4 bases from V and 0 bases from J, leaving 19 bases between. The germline V gene has CDR1 SGHVS and CDR2 FNYEAQ. The CDR3 totals 17 residues.

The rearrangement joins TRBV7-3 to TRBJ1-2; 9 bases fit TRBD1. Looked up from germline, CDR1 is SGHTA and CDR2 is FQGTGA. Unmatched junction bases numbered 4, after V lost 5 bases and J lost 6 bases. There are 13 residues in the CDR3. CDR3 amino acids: CASSQTGGDGYTF. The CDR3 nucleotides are TGTGCCAGCAGCCAAACAGGGGGCGATGGCTACACCTTC.

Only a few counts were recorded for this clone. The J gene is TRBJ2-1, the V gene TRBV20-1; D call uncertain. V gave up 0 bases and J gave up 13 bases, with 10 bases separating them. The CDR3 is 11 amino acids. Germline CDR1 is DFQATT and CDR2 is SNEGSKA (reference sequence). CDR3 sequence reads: CSARDEWFQFF. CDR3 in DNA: TGCAGTGCTAGAGATGAGTGGTTCCAGTTCTTC.

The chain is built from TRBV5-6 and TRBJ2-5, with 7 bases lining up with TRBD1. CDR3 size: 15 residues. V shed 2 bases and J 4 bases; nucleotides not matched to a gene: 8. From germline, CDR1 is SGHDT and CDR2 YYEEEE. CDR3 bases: TGTGCCAGCAGCTTAATGTTAGGGGGCGGAGAGACCCAGTACTTC. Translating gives CASSLMLGGGETQYF.

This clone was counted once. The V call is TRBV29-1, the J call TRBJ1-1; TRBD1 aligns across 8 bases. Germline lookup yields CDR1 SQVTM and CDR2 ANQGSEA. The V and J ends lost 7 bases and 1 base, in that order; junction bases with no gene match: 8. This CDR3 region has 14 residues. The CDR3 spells CSAGQGPGNTEAFF. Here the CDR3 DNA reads TGCAGCGCTGGACAGGGCCCGGGGAACACTGAAGCTTTCTTT. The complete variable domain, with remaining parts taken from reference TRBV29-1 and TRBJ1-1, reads SAVISQKPSRDICQRGTSLTIQCQVDSQVTMMFWYRQQPGQSLTLIATANQGSEATYESGFVIDKFPISRPNLTFSTLTVSNMSPEDSSIYLCSAGQGPGNTEAFFGQGTRLTVV.

CDR3 bases: TGTGCCAGCAGCTTAAATTCGGGAATCAATTCACCCCTCCACTTT. Translating it yields CASSLNSGINSPLHF. The chain carries TRBV7-9 and TRBJ1-6; D is undetermined. The CDR3 is 15 residues long. Looked up from germline, CDR1 is SEHNR and CDR2 is FQNEAQ (reference sequence). The germline V and J ends were trimmed by 2 bases and 7 bases, with 12 bases remaining between them.

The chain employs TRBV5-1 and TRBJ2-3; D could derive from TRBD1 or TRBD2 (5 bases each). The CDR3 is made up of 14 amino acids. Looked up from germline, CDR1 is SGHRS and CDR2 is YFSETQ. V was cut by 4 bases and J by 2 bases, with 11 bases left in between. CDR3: CASSRDQPTDTQYF. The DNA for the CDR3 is TGCGCCAGCAGCCGGGACCAACCCACAGATACGCAGTATTTT.